This T cell receptor beta chain was captured by sequencing in a study of technical replicates of blood from a few donors. V lost 1 base and J lost 6, with 15 bases in between. Germline assignment: CDR1 LGHNA and CDR2 YNFKEQ. The CDR3 length is 15 residues. Assay: immunoSEQ multiplex PCR; the TCRdb copy retains only in-frame clones and omits some. The table has 75,000 to 95,000 clones, around nine tenths seen once. This TCR derives from a human donor in good health. Sequencing was done on a sample of T cells isolated from PBMCs. The chain uses TRBV4-2 and TRBJ1-2; a weak D match, TRBD1 (6 bases). The CDR3 here is CASSQGVSRGHGYTF. DNA for the CDR3: TGTGCCAGCAGCCAAGGGGTTAGCAGGGGCCATGGCTACACCTTC.